A single sample gave rise to the 27 T cell receptor beta chains below, sequenced in a study of T cells in narcolepsy. TCRdb's table, derived via immunoSEQ multiplex PCR, lists solely in-frame clones and lacks some. The repertoire holds 25,000 to 30,000 clones, with around 81% as singletons. The sequencing input was CD45RA- memory CD4+ T cells from PBMCs. These receptor sequences come from a human donor with narcolepsy.

This clone was observed a handful of times. The chain employs TRBV7-2 and TRBJ1-5; TRBD1 might be the D (6 bases). CDR1 and CDR2 (germline): SGHTA, FQGNSA. V was clipped by 5 bases and J by 5 bases, with 10 bases between them. The CDR3 totals 13 residues. CDR3 in DNA: TGTGCCAGCAGCCCGAGGGGGGATCAGCCCCAGCATTTT. Translating gives CASSPRGDQPQHF. Complete variable domain (other parts from reference TRBV7-2 and TRBJ1-5): GAGVSQSPSNKVTEKGKDVELRCDPISGHTALYWYRQSLGQGLEFLIYFQGNSAPDKSGLPSDRFSAERTGGSVSTLTIQRTQQEDSAVYLCASSPRGDQPQHFGDGTRLSIL.

This chain joins TRBV13 and TRBJ1-1; the D gene is possibly TRBD1 (5 bases). Between the trimmed V and J ends, which lost 3 bases and 8 bases, there was a span of 16 bases. CDR3 length: 14 amino acids. In germline, CDR1 is PRHDT, CDR2 FYEKMQ (reference sequence). CDR3 in amino acids: CASSFWGGDAEAFF. CDR3 DNA sequence: TGTGCCAGCAGCTTTTGGGGGGGTGATGCGGAAGCTTTCTTT.

The chain links TRBV19 to TRBJ2-5; no reliable D call. This CDR3 has 13 amino acids. V lost 4 bases to trimming and J lost 4 bases, with 10 bases between them. The germline V gene encodes CDR1 LNHDA and CDR2 SQIVND (reference sequence). The CDR3 region is CASSTQKGETQYF. The CDR3 bases are TGTGCCAGTAGTACCCAAAAGGGAGAGACCCAGTACTTC.

In nucleotides, the CDR3 is TGTGCCAGCAGGTATGGGGGGTCAGAAGCTTTCTTT. This gives the protein CASRYGGSEAFF. The chain combines TRBV6-1 with TRBJ1-1; TRBD1 is a possible D gene (5 bases). This CDR3 spans 12 amino acids. CDR1 MNHNS and CDR2 SASEGT come from the germline V gene. V lost 6 bases to trimming and J lost 8 bases, with 13 bases between them.

The chain couples TRBV28 to TRBJ2-6; D unresolved. Germline CDR1 MDHEN, CDR2 SYDVKM. The length of the CDR3 is 15 residues. Trimming left V 7 bases short and J 0 bases short, with 10 bases between. As DNA, the CDR3 is TGTGCCAGCATCCCTCGGAGCTCTGGGGCCAACGTCCTGACTTTC. It is translated as CASIPRSSGANVLTF.

In DNA, the CDR3 is TGTGCCAGCAGCCCAATCAGGGGGCGAACAACTAATGAAAAACTGTTTTTT. Translating gives CASSPIRGRTTNEKLFF. This chain connects TRBV11-2 to TRBJ1-4; 8 nucleotides align to TRBD1. V was clipped by 5 bases and J by 0 bases; unmatched bases: 8. Per germline, CDR1 SGHAT and CDR2 FQNNGV. CDR3 size: 17 residues.

The chain links TRBV28 to TRBJ2-2; no firm D call. Germline V lookup: CDR1 MDHEN, CDR2 SYDVKM. The CDR3 runs 14 residues. V lost 5 bases, J lost 4 bases, and 11 bases lay in between. The CDR3 coding sequence is TGTGCCAGCAGTCTGGGCCCAGTCACCGGGGAGCTGTTTTTT. As protein: CASSLGPVTGELFF.

This sequence joins TRBV27 and TRBJ1-2, with D perhaps TRBD1 (5 bases). The CDR3 length is 13 residues. Deletions cut 4 bases from V and 2 bases from J, with 8 bases between. In germline, CDR1 is MNHEY, CDR2 SMNVEV (reference sequence). Written as DNA, the CDR3 is TGTGCCAGCAGTTGGGGACCCAACTATGGCTACACCTTC. Translating gives CASSWGPNYGYTF.

About this clone itself: One junction end disagrees with the germline gene, perhaps due to a read error. This same CDR3 is encoded by further DNA sequences in the sample. The V gene is TRBV18, the J gene TRBJ2-7; the D is unclear. Germline CDR1 and CDR2: KGHSH and LQKENI. The CDR3 loop spans 15 amino acids. CDR3 amino acids: CASSPPLATNDEQYF. As DNA, the CDR3 is TGTGCCAGCTCGCCACCGCTCGCTACTAACGACGAGCAGTACTTC. Full variable domain (outside the CDR3, taken from reference TRBV18 and TRBJ2-7): NAGVMQNPRHLVRRRGQEARLRCSPMKGHSHVYWYRQLPEEGLKFMVYLQKENIIDESGMPKERFSAEFPKEGPSILRIQQVVRGDSAAYFCASSPPLATNDEQYFGPGTRLTVT.

The chain carries TRBV7-3 and TRBJ1-6, with TRBD1 as a possible D gene (5 bases). CDR3 length: 15 residues. V was pared by 4 bases and J by 9 bases, with 16 bases between. Germline V gene data show CDR1 as SGHTA and CDR2 as FQGTGA. The CDR3 coding sequence is TGTGCCAGCAGCTCGAGGACATCGCTGGGTTCACCCCTCCACTTT. It encodes CASSSRTSLGSPLHF.

The CDR3 bases are TGCAGCGTGGGTACCGGGACCCAGTACTTC. Translated, it gives CSVGTGTQYF. The chain combines TRBV29-1 with TRBJ2-5; D gene unclear. V was clipped by 6 bases and J by 7 bases, with 9 bases between them. Germline CDR1 and CDR2: SQVTM and ANQGSEA. The CDR3 is 10 amino acids. The full variable domain, in which reference TRBV29-1 and TRBJ2-5 provide the parts outside the CDR3, is SAVISQKPSRDICQRGTSLTIQCQVDSQVTMMFWYRQQPGQSLTLIATANQGSEATYESGFVIDKFPISRPNLTFSTLTVSNMSPEDSSIYLCSVGTGTQYFGPGTRLLVL.

The chain is built from TRBV19 and TRBJ1-5; 9 bases fit TRBD1. Germline CDR1 LNHDA, CDR2 SQIVND (reference sequence). This CDR3 spans 15 amino acids. The V and J ends lost 5 bases and 2 bases, in that order; junction bases with no gene match: 4. Here the CDR3 reads CASSQDRGGNQPQHF. In DNA form, the CDR3 reads TGTGCCAGTAGTCAGGACAGGGGTGGCAATCAGCCCCAGCATTTT.

The gene calls are TRBV5-1 and TRBJ1-2; the match to TRBD1 covers 10 bases. The CDR3 totals 15 residues. Germline-derived CDR1 and CDR2 are SGHRS and YFSETQ. V lost 4 bases, J lost 2 bases, and 5 bases stayed unmatched. DNA of the CDR3: TGCGCCAGCAGCAATGGACAGGGGGACAACTATGGCTACACCTTC. This gives the protein CASSNGQGDNYGYTF.

The sample holds a few counts of this clone. The J gene is TRBJ1-3, the V gene TRBV5-6; 9 bases agree with TRBD1. Germline V gene data show CDR1 as SGHDT and CDR2 as YYEEEE. The CDR3 is made up of 16 amino acids. Germline trimming cut 4 bases from V and 1 base from J; bases unmatched to any gene: 6. CDR3 sequence: CASSTAGTGSGNTIYF. The CDR3 coding sequence is TGTGCCAGCAGCACCGCCGGGACAGGGTCTGGAAACACCATATATTTT.

In this sample, this clone turned up once. The rearrangement uses TRBV5-1 and TRBJ1-1; no definite D call. This CDR3 has 15 residues. The germline V gene encodes CDR1 SGHRS and CDR2 YFSETQ. Between the trimmed V and J ends, which lost 0 bases and 3 bases, there was a span of 12 bases. DNA of the CDR3: TGCGCCAGCAGCTTGGATGGAGCTCCCTACACTGAAGCTTTCTTT. Translation gives CASSLDGAPYTEAFF. Full variable domain (outside the CDR3, taken from reference TRBV5-1 and TRBJ1-1): KAGVTQTPRYLIKTRGQQVTLSCSPISGHRSVSWYQQTPGQGLQFLFEYFSETQRNKGNFPGRFSGRQFSNSRSEMNVSTLELGDSALYLCASSLDGAPYTEAFFGQGTRLTVV.

V usage is TRBV6-1 and J usage is TRBJ1-1; D is uncertain. Trimming removed 6 bases at V and 11 bases at J, with 25 bases between. CDR1 and CDR2 from the germline V gene are MNHNS and SASEGT. The CDR3 consists of 15 residues. Written as DNA, the CDR3 is TGTGCCAGCAGCCCTCCCGGAGGAGTTAGCTCCCAGGCTTTCTTT. This codes for CASSPPGGVSSQAFF.

The chain is built from TRBV7-2 and TRBJ1-6; TRBD1 is a possible D gene (5 bases). Trimming stripped 5 bases from V and 8 bases from J, with 10 bases between. CDR1 and CDR2 (germline): SGHTA, FQGNSA. This CDR3 is 13 amino acids long. DNA of the CDR3: TGTGCCAGCAGCCGGGACCCCTATTCACCCCTCCACTTT. Protein sequence: CASSRDPYSPLHF.

The chain links TRBV6-5 to TRBJ1-4; 7 positions match TRBD1. The CDR3 runs 15 residues. CDR1 and CDR2 from the germline V gene are MNHEY and SVGAGI. V dropped 6 bases and J dropped 13; count of bases not matched to a gene: 17. In nucleotides, the CDR3 is TGTGCCAGCAGGCCGGATAACAGGGGACAAGCGAGACTGTTTTTT. Amino acid sequence: CASRPDNRGQARLFF.

The rearrangement links TRBV7-2 to TRBJ2-1; 7 bases align to TRBD2. V shed 2 bases and J 7 bases; nucleotides not matched to a gene: 5. CDR1 is SGHTA, CDR2 FQGNSA, per germline. The CDR3 is 14 amino acids. The CDR3 loop reads CASSLRWGGNEQFF. The CDR3 DNA reads TGTGCCAGCAGCTTACGTTGGGGGGGAAATGAGCAGTTCTTC.

The chain employs TRBV6-6 and TRBJ1-1; no firm D call. This CDR3 spans 15 amino acids. V shed 3 bases and J shed 5 bases, with 16 bases lying between them. Germline V CDR1 and CDR2: MNHNY, SVGAGI (reference sequence). CDR3 DNA sequence: TGTGCCAGCAGTTATTCTACAAGGGCCCGAACTGAAGCTTTCTTT. Its translation: CASSYSTRARTEAFF.

This chain joins TRBV7-2 and TRBJ1-4, with D possibly being TRBD1 (6 bases). The V gene lost 2 bases and the J gene lost 0 bases, with 13 bases spanning the gap. CDR3 length: 17 amino acids. The germline V gene encodes CDR1 SGHTA and CDR2 FQGNSA. The CDR3 protein is CASSLYLQGTTNEKLFF. In DNA, the CDR3 is TGTGCCAGCAGCTTATATCTACAGGGCACAACTAATGAAAAACTGTTTTTT.

The gene calls are TRBV4-3 and TRBJ2-2; 8 nucleotides agree with TRBD2. CDR3 length: 17 residues. The germline gives CDR1 LGHNA, CDR2 YSLEER. After removal of 0 bases from V and 2 bases from J, the junction contained 5 bases not matched to a gene. The CDR3 loop reads CASSQDQRGQNTGELFF. The CDR3 region has the DNA TGCGCCAGCAGCCAAGACCAGCGGGGGCAAAACACCGGGGAGCTGTTTTTT.

This chain connects TRBV9 to TRBJ2-7; no reliable D call. The CDR3 loop spans 14 amino acids. Deletions cut 4 bases from V and 3 bases from J, with 14 bases between. Germline assignment: CDR1 SGDLS and CDR2 YYNGEE. The chain's CDR3 is CASSPRTYNYEQYF. The CDR3 coding sequence is TGTGCCAGCAGCCCGCGGACCTACAACTACGAGCAGTACTTC.

This clone was seen a single time. The chain recombines TRBV19 with TRBJ1-6; 8 bases are a match to TRBD1. Germline loops: CDR1 LNHDA, CDR2 SQIVND (reference sequence). The CDR3 contains 14 residues. The ends lost 5 bases at V and 6 bases at J; junction bases unmatched: 3. The CDR3 DNA follows: TGTGCCAGTAGTCTGGGACAGGTTAATTCACCCCTCCACTTT. Translating it yields CASSLGQVNSPLHF.

The chain recombines TRBV4-3 with TRBJ1-4; D is uncertain. With 2 bases removed from V and 0 bases from J, the gap between germline ends came to 7 bases. Germline CDR1 and CDR2: LGHNA and YSLEER. This CDR3 has 15 amino acids. The CDR3 nucleotides are TGCGCCAGCAGCCAAAGTGCTGCAACTAATGAAAAACTGTTTTTT. It yields the protein CASSQSAATNEKLFF.

The chain is built from TRBV11-2 and TRBJ2-1; the D is unclear. There are 14 residues in the CDR3. Trimming removed 5 bases from V and 0 bases from J, with 8 bases in between. Per the germline V gene, CDR1 is SGHAT and CDR2 is FQNNGV. CDR3 residues: CASSLMSSYNEQFF. The DNA of the CDR3 is TGTGCCAGCAGCCTTATGAGCTCCTACAATGAGCAGTTCTTC.

CDR3 DNA: TGTGCCAGCAGCAAAAAAGAGGACAGGCTGGGCTCCTACGAGCAGTACTTC. It specifies CASSKKEDRLGSYEQYF. This chain links TRBV21-1 with TRBJ2-7; the D call in the table, TRBD1, was not verified against the DNA. TRBV21-1 is flagged as a pseudogene. This CDR3 region has 17 residues.